The present T cell receptor (beta chain) was sequenced within a study of OX40 agonist ivuxolimab in advanced cancers. Study-wide points: Compared with CD4+, CD8+ T cells on average had more expanded clones. At 0.1 to 3.0 mg/kg, clonal expansion of CD4+ and CD8+ blood T cells had occurred by week 6.

Comments on this clone: As yet, its antigen is unknown.

Assay used: immunoSEQ multiplex PCR; TCRdb lists only in-frame clones, some missing. Of about 70,000 clones detected, more than 70% appear once; the ten largest clones hold roughly 1%. This TCR was recovered from an adult with an advanced solid tumor such as melanoma, head and neck, liver or kidney cancer. Here the sequenced sample was CD4+ or CD8+ T cells sorted from blood, taken in a trial of the OX40 agonist ivuxolimab.

The CDR3 is CASSLELGGWRKETQYF. DNA of the CDR3: TGTGCCAGCAGCTTGGAACTCGGGGGCTGGCGAAAAGAGACCCAGTACTTC. This chain links TRBV5-6 with TRBJ2-5; D might be TRBD1 or TRBD2, each matching 6 bases. The CDR3 is 17 residues long. The germline gives CDR1 SGHDT, CDR2 YYEEEE. V was cut by 0 bases and J by 3 bases, with 18 bases left in between.